This TCR beta chain was found in a study of Ad26.COV2.S vaccination and SARS-CoV-2 variants. Repertoires were generated with immunoSEQ multiplex PCR, while TCRdb's copy carries only in-frame clones and drops some. In the table there are under 95,000 clones, approximately 82% of which are singletons. The sample in question was peripheral blood, obtained after recovery from COVID-19. This TCR derives from a human donor who had recovered from COVID-19.

As DNA, the CDR3 is TGTGCCACCCTGGGGGGAGGCTACACCTTC. Protein sequence: CATLGGGYTF. V is TRBV28 and J is TRBJ1-2; D possibly corresponds to TRBD1 (5 bases). The germline V and J ends were trimmed by 10 bases and 8 bases, with 11 bases remaining between them. CDR3 length: 10 amino acids. The germline CDR1 and CDR2 sequences are MDHEN and SYDVKM.